Listed here are 26 T cell receptor beta chains from one sample, sequenced in a study of CD4 T cells in relation to SARS-CoV-2 and coronaviruses. Data came from immunoSEQ multiplex PCR; TCRdb stores just in-frame clones and leaves some out. The sample contains about 31,000 clones, about 76% of which appear only once. No cognate antigen is known for these TCRs. Sequencing was carried out using memory CD4+ T cells from PBMCs, cultured in vitro. The source is an adult with COVID-19.

V usage is TRBV11-2 and J usage is TRBJ2-7; maybe TRBD2 (6 bases). Germline lookup yields CDR1 SGHAT and CDR2 FQNNGV. Between the trimmed V and J ends, which lost 1 base and 9 bases, there was a span of 22 bases. This CDR3 region has 16 residues. This CDR3 reads CASSLVGGRTFLGQYF. Written as DNA, the CDR3 is TGTGCCAGCAGCTTAGTAGGTGGGAGGACCTTTTTGGGGCAGTACTTC.

This sequence joins TRBV7-9 and TRBJ1-2; D is ambiguous. Per germline, CDR1 SEHNR and CDR2 FQNEAQ (reference sequence). The CDR3 runs to 16 residues. Trimming took off 5 bases at V and 8 bases at J, with 24 bases between the two ends. The chain's CDR3 is CASSPRNSAPLLGYTF. DNA of the CDR3: TGTGCCAGCAGCCCACGGAACAGTGCTCCTCTACTAGGCTACACCTTC.

This chain uses TRBV28 with TRBJ2-3; the D gene is possibly TRBD2 (5 bases). CDR1 is MDHEN and CDR2 is SYDVKM in the germline V gene. CDR3 length: 14 amino acids. V was cut by 6 bases and J by 4 bases, with 14 bases left in between. CDR3 protein: CASRGSGVADTQYF. In nucleotides, the CDR3 is TGTGCCAGCAGGGGGTCCGGGGTTGCAGATACGCAGTATTTT.

This clone has only one observation. The chain combines TRBV29-1 with TRBJ1-3; no definite D call. Deletions cut 3 bases from V and 0 bases from J, with 6 bases between. The V gene's germline CDR1 is SQVTM and CDR2 ANQGSEA. The CDR3 sequence is 13 residues long. Here the CDR3 reads CSVEVASGNTIYF. The CDR3 DNA reads TGCAGCGTTGAGGTTGCCTCTGGAAACACCATATATTTT.

A few counts support this clone. The chain combines TRBV6-4 with TRBJ2-3; 10 bases are shared with TRBD1. Germline trimming cut 3 bases from V and 4 bases from J; bases unmatched to any gene: 1. The CDR3 has 14 residues. The germline CDR1 and CDR2 sequences are MRHNA and SNTAGT. CDR3 bases: TGTGCCAGCAGTGAGACAGGGGGCGCAGATACGCAGTATTTT. Translated, it gives CASSETGGADTQYF.

This chain links TRBV28 with TRBJ2-3; 7 bases map to TRBD2. This CDR3 is built from 15 residues. J was trimmed by 3 bases and V by 2 bases; bases with no gene match: 5. Germline V lookup: CDR1 MDHEN, CDR2 SYDVKM. This CDR3 reads CASSLGGGETDTQYF. Here the CDR3 DNA reads TGTGCCAGCAGTTTAGGGGGAGGGGAGACAGATACGCAGTATTTT.

This clone was seen once. The chain employs TRBV7-9 and TRBJ2-1; 10 positions agree with TRBD2. J lost 7 bases, V lost 5 bases, and 14 bases had no gene match. CDR3 length: 17 residues. Germline values: CDR1 SEHNR, CDR2 FQNEAQ (reference sequence). CDR3 sequence (DNA): TGTGCCAGCAGCGAAGTCAGGGGGGGACTAGCGTTTAATGAGCAGTTCTTC. This encodes CASSEVRGGLAFNEQFF. Supplemented by reference TRBV7-9 and TRBJ2-1, the full variable domain reads DTGVSQNPRHKITKRGQNVTFRCDPISEHNRLYWYRQTLGQGPEFLTYFQNEAQLEKSRLLSDRFSAERPKGSFSTLEIQRTEQGDSAMYLCASSEVRGGLAFNEQFFGPGTRLTVL.

The chain uses TRBV6-1 and TRBJ2-2; no clear D. The CDR3 extends over 15 amino acids. Germline lookup yields CDR1 MNHNS and CDR2 SASEGT. V shed 2 bases and J shed 6 bases, with 13 bases lying between them. As DNA, the CDR3 is TGTGCCAGCAGTGAACTTTCAGTCTTGGCCGGGGAGCTGTTTTTT. Amino acid sequence: CASSELSVLAGELFF.

The gene calls are TRBV10-1 and TRBJ2-5; 9 bases are a match to TRBD2. V was clipped by 4 bases and J by 2 bases; unmatched bases: 5. The CDR3 has 15 residues. Germline V gene data show CDR1 as WNHNN and CDR2 as SYGVQD (reference sequence). The CDR3 region has the DNA TGCGCCAGCAGTGGTAGCGGGAGAAGTCAAGAGACCCAGTACTTC. Protein sequence: CASSGSGRSQETQYF.

This chain uses TRBV30 with TRBJ2-7; no definite D call. Germline V lookup: CDR1 GTSNPN, CDR2 SVGIG (reference sequence). Trimming stripped 2 bases from V and 5 bases from J, with 16 bases between. This CDR3 comprises 14 residues. The CDR3 here is CAWSKGLSIDEQYF. Written as DNA, the CDR3 is TGTGCCTGGAGTAAGGGTCTCTCTATCGACGAGCAGTACTTC. The full variable domain, with the rest looked up from reference TRBV30 and TRBJ2-7, is SQTIHQWPATLVQPVGSPLSLECTVEGTSNPNLYWYRQAAGRGLQLLFYSVGIGQISSEVPQNLSASRPQDRQFILSSKKLLLSDSGFYLCAWSKGLSIDEQYFGPGTRLTVT.

V gene TRBV13 combines with J gene TRBJ2-5; D remains unclear. V lost 0 bases to trimming and J lost 5 bases, with 4 bases between them. The CDR3 is 12 amino acids. Germline assignment: CDR1 PRHDT and CDR2 FYEKMQ (reference sequence). CDR3 sequence: CASSLGLETQYF. The CDR3 nucleotides are TGTGCCAGCAGCTTAGGCCTGGAGACCCAGTACTTC. Supplemented by reference TRBV13 and TRBJ2-5, the full variable domain reads AAGVIQSPRHLIKEKRETATLKCYPIPRHDTVYWYQQGPGQDPQFLISFYEKMQSDKGSIPDRFSAQQFSDYHSELNMSSLELGDSALYFCASSLGLETQYFGPGTRLLVL.

The rearrangement joins TRBV10-3 to TRBJ1-6; 9 bases fit TRBD1. V was clipped by 2 bases and J by 9 bases; unmatched bases: 8. This CDR3 region has 16 residues. Looked up from germline, CDR1 is ENHRY and CDR2 is SYGVKD. The CDR3 bases are TGTGCCATCAGTGAGAAGGGTGGGACAGGGTTTTCACCCCTCCACTTT. It codes for CAISEKGGTGFSPLHF.

This clone was found once. V is TRBV6-1 and J is TRBJ2-7; possibly TRBD2 for D (6 bases). Trimming left V 0 bases short and J 3 bases short, with 18 bases between. Per the germline V gene, CDR1 is MNHNS and CDR2 is SASEGT. The CDR3 has 17 residues. In DNA, the CDR3 is TGTGCCAGCAGTGAAGCAGGACTAAGGGAGGCAATCTACGAGCAGTACTTC. Protein: CASSEAGLREAIYEQYF.

The CDR3 sequence: CASSPGQGTYEQYF. The CDR3 nucleotides read TGTGCCAGCTCACCGGGACAGGGGACCTACGAGCAGTACTTC. The rearrangement joins TRBV18 to TRBJ2-7; 10 bases align to TRBD1. In germline, CDR1 is KGHSH, CDR2 LQKENI. The V gene end was trimmed by 3 bases and the J gene end by 2 bases; junction bases not matched to a gene: 1. This CDR3 region has 14 residues.

The chain combines TRBV6-5 with TRBJ2-3; 8 bases are shared with TRBD2. CDR1 MNHEY and CDR2 SVGAGI come from the germline V gene. Germline trimming cut 6 bases from V and 6 bases from J; bases unmatched to any gene: 8. This CDR3 has 14 amino acids. CDR3 DNA: TGTGCCAGCAGCCCAGCGGGAGTTCGGGATACGCAGTATTTT. Translated, it gives CASSPAGVRDTQYF.

This rearrangement joins TRBV7-3 to TRBJ2-3, with D perhaps matching TRBD1 or TRBD2 (5 bases each). Deletions cut 5 bases from V and 5 bases from J, with 14 bases between. This CDR3 has 14 residues. Germline V gene data show CDR1 as SGHTA and CDR2 as FQGTGA. CDR3 residues: CASSRTTRGDTQYF. CDR3 bases: TGTGCCAGCAGCCGCACAACGAGGGGAGATACGCAGTATTTT.

In this sample, this clone turned up a few times. The rearrangement uses TRBV3-1 (or the pseudogene TRBV3-2) and TRBJ1-6; D ambiguous. CDR1 is LGHDT, CDR2 YNNKEL, per germline (reference sequence). CDR3 length: 13 amino acids. Trimming shortened V by 2 bases and J by 8 bases, and 7 bases separated the two germline ends. The CDR3 reads CASSQNGDSPLHF. CDR3 DNA: TGTGCCAGCAGCCAAAACGGGGATTCACCCCTCCACTTT.

The chain couples TRBV28 to TRBJ2-3; 12 bases are a match to TRBD1. The CDR3 runs 18 residues. The germline V gene has CDR1 MDHEN and CDR2 SYDVKM. Losses at the gene ends were 4 bases for V and 3 bases for J; bases not matched to a gene: 11. The CDR3 reads CASSSNPGQGAFTDTQYF. The CDR3 DNA reads as TGTGCCAGCAGTTCAAACCCGGGACAGGGGGCATTTACAGATACGCAGTATTTT.

The genes are TRBV10-2 and TRBJ2-2, with 7 nucleotides matching TRBD1. Germline V lookup: CDR1 WSHSY, CDR2 SAAADI. The J segment lost 7 bases and the V segment lost 8 bases, leaving 4 bases of the junction unmatched. This CDR3 has 12 amino acids. CDR3 sequence reads: CASGQDFGELFF. The CDR3 region has the DNA TGCGCCAGCGGACAGGATTTCGGGGAGCTGTTTTTT.

The chain combines TRBV5-1 with TRBJ2-7, with D hard to call. This CDR3 region has 14 residues. CDR1 is SGHRS and CDR2 is YFSETQ in the germline V gene. Trimming left V 2 bases short and J 2 bases short, with 11 bases between. The CDR3 bases are TGCGCCAGCAGCTTAGTGACTGGTACCTACGAGCAGTACTTC. It specifies CASSLVTGTYEQYF.

V is TRBV20-1 and J is TRBJ1-4; D gene unclear. Germline V gives CDR1 DFQATT, CDR2 SNEGSKA (reference sequence). The CDR3 spans 14 residues. Trimming removed 3 bases from V and 4 bases from J, with 12 bases in between. CDR3 DNA: TGCAGTGCTAGTAGAAATAGATTTAATGAAAAACTGTTTTTT. The encoded protein is CSASRNRFNEKLFF.

The chain employs TRBV18 and TRBJ2-4; D unclear. CDR1 is KGHSH and CDR2 is LQKENI in the germline V gene. Trimming left V 1 base short and J 5 bases short, with 12 bases between. This CDR3 is built from 15 residues. The CDR3 nucleotides are TGTGCCAGCTCACCACAGGAAAAGAACCAAAACATTCAGTACTTC. Protein: CASSPQEKNQNIQYF. Together with reference TRBV18 and TRBJ2-4, the CDR3 gives the full variable domain: NAGVMQNPRHLVRRRGQEARLRCSPMKGHSHVYWYRQLPEEGLKFMVYLQKENIIDESGMPKERFSAEFPKEGPSILRIQQVVRGDSAAYFCASSPQEKNQNIQYFGAGTRLSVL.

This clone was observed a single time. The V and J genes are TRBV6-1 and TRBJ1-2, with D possibly TRBD1 on 6 matching bases. The CDR3 loop spans 16 amino acids. CDR1 is MNHNS and CDR2 is SASEGT in the germline V gene. Between the trimmed V and J ends, which lost 3 bases and 2 bases, there was a span of 16 bases. CDR3 in DNA: TGTGCCAGCAGTGACAGGGGCAGTGGGAAAAACTATGGCTACACCTTC. Residues: CASSDRGSGKNYGYTF.

This chain uses TRBV19 with TRBJ1-4; D is undetermined. The CDR3 extends over 15 amino acids. The V end lost 1 base, the J end lost 8 bases, and 14 bases lay between the germline ends. Germline-derived CDR1 and CDR2 are LNHDA and SQIVND (reference sequence). The CDR3 loop is CASSIAASSFEKLFF. CDR3 in DNA: TGTGCCAGTAGTATAGCCGCCAGTTCGTTCGAAAAACTGTTTTTT.

As for this clone: The same CDR3 is also encoded by other DNA sequences in this sample. J is TRBJ2-1 and V is TRBV6-2 or TRBV6-3, with 9 bases that match TRBD2. The CDR3 spans 17 residues. The J segment lost 3 bases and the V segment lost 3 bases, leaving 9 bases of the junction unmatched. CDR1 is MNHEY, CDR2 SVGEGT, per germline. This CDR3 reads CASSYSPPSGIYNEQFF. In DNA, the CDR3 is TGTGCCAGCAGTTATAGTCCTCCTAGCGGGATCTACAATGAGCAGTTCTTC.

This chain joins TRBV11-2 and TRBJ2-1; 12 bases map to TRBD2. After removal of 5 bases from V and 9 bases from J, the junction contained 8 bases not matched to a gene. CDR3 length equals 15 residues. Germline V gene sequence: CDR1 SGHAT, CDR2 FQNNGV. The CDR3 DNA is TGTGCCAGCAGCCGCAGACTAGCGGGAGAGGGTGAGCAGTTCTTC. As protein: CASSRRLAGEGEQFF.